This is a list of T cell receptor beta chains from one sample in a study of cytomegalovirus exposure and HLA in healthy donors. Repertoires were generated with immunoSEQ multiplex PCR, while TCRdb's copy carries only in-frame clones and drops some. The table lists 95,000 to 150,000 clones, more than 60% of them singletons. Sequenced input: PBMCs. The receptors were sampled from a man younger than 30 in good health and CMV-seronegative. CDR3s include the opening cysteine and the closing phenylalanine or tryptophan. The D gene is left open where the match is weak. Size tells how often a clone was seen (once, few, many) or the class of an expanded clone, and some rows leave it out.

J | D | V | size | CDR3 | DNA
TRBJ2-7 | NA | TRBV28 | once | CASSSPGAPSYEQYF | TGTGCCAGCAGTTCTCCAGGGGCACCCTCCTACGAGCAGTACTTC
TRBJ1-1 | TRBD1 | TRBV5-5 | NA | CASSPLGQGGTEAFF | TGTGCCAGCAGCCCACTCGGACAGGGGGGCACTGAAGCTTTCTTT
TRBJ2-7 | NA | TRBV5-4 | NA | CARRGTDVYEQYF | TGTGCCAGAAGGGGGACGGATGTATACGAGCAGTACTTC
TRBJ2-6 | NA | TRBV19 | NA | CASSIQTAGANVLTF | TGTGCCAGTAGTATTCAGACAGCTGGGGCCAACGTCCTGACTTTC
TRBJ1-5 | TRBD1 | TRBV19 | once | CASKDRENQPQHF | TGTGCCAGCAAAGACAGGGAGAATCAGCCCCAGCATTTT
TRBJ1-1 | TRBD1 | TRBV7-9 | few | CASSPGTVNTEAFF | TGTGCCAGCTCCCCCGGGACAGTGAACACTGAAGCTTTCTTT
TRBJ1-1 | TRBD1 | TRBV4-2 | few | CASSQDIRGEVRYTEAFF | TGTGCCAGCAGCCAAGATATCAGGGGGGAGGTGAGGTACACTGAAGCTTTCTTT
TRBJ1-2 | TRBD1 | TRBV14 | NA | CASSPDRVRSYTF | TGTGCCAGCAGCCCAGACAGGGTAAGAAGCTACACCTTC
TRBJ1-1 | TRBD1 | TRBV29-1 | NA | CSAGRGPNTEAFF | TGCAGCGCCGGAAGGGGGCCCAACACTGAAGCTTTCTTT
TRBJ1-4 | NA | TRBV15 | NA | CATSRDRWGPREKLFF | TGTGCCACCAGCAGAGATCGGTGGGGGCCCCGGGAAAAACTGTTTTTT
TRBJ2-2 | NA | TRBV28 | NA | CASSLWQMELFF | TGTGCCAGCAGTTTATGGCAGATGGAGCTGTTTTTT
TRBJ1-4 | NA | TRBV25-1 | once | CASSDPVISGRTNEKLFF | TGTGCCAGCAGTGACCCTGTGATTTCGGGGAGGACTAATGAAAAACTGTTTTTT
TRBJ1-4 | NA | TRBV5-1 | NA | CASSSSAGGTNEKLFF | TGCGCCAGCAGCTCCAGTGCGGGGGGGACTAATGAAAAACTGTTTTTT
TRBJ2-1 | TRBD2 | TRBV14 | NA | CASSQIKTSGRGEQFF | TGTGCCAGCAGCCAAATAAAGACTAGCGGGAGGGGTGAGCAGTTCTTC
TRBJ2-5 | TRBD1 | TRBV18 | NA | CASSPGQGVIETQYF | TGTGCCAGCTCGCCGGGACAGGGGGTGATCGAGACCCAGTACTTC
TRBJ2-5 | TRBD2 | TRBV14 | few | CASSLPRVAGVLYF | TGTGCCAGCAGCCTTCCCAGAGTCGCGGGGGTTCTATACTTC
TRBJ2-1 | TRBD2 | TRBV2 | NA | CASSMRTSSYNEQFF | TGTGCCAGCAGTATGCGGACTAGCTCCTACAATGAGCAGTTCTTC
TRBJ2-7 | TRBD1 | TRBV5-1 | few | CASSRRTGAGEQYF | TGCGCCAGCAGCAGAAGGACAGGGGCGGGCGAGCAGTACTTC
TRBJ1-5 | NA | TRBV6-5 | NA | CASSYSGIPNQPQHF | TGTGCCAGCAGTTATTCGGGGATTCCCAATCAGCCCCAGCATTTT
TRBJ2-7 | TRBD2 | TRBV7-9 | once | CASSSRTSGRLPYEQYF | TGTGCCAGCAGCTCGCGGACTAGCGGGAGGCTTCCCTACGAGCAGTACTTC
TRBJ1-1 | NA | TRBV11-2 | few | CASSTTENTEAFF | TGTGCCAGCAGCACGACAGAGAACACTGAAGCTTTCTTT
TRBJ2-1 | TRBD1 | TRBV2 | once | CASSVTGGPYNEQFF | TGTGCCAGCAGCGTGACAGGGGGACCTTACAATGAGCAGTTCTTC
TRBJ1-2 | NA | TRBV28 | once | CASSDSPVTGYTF | TGTGCCAGCAGTGACTCTCCAGTAACAGGCTACACCTTC
TRBJ2-6 | NA | TRBV19 | few | CASRVAAISGANVLTF | TGTGCCAGTAGGGTAGCGGCGATCTCTGGGGCCAACGTCCTGACTTTC
TRBJ1-1 | NA | TRBV5-5 | once | CASSFLAGLSGAFF | TGTGCCAGCAGCTTCCTGGCCGGCTTATCAGGAGCTTTCTTT
TRBJ1-6 | NA | TRBV28 | NA | CASSLIYFLHF | TGTGCCAGCAGTTTAATCTATTTCCTCCACTTT
TRBJ2-7 | TRBD2 | TRBV27 | NA | CASSSRTSGTSPSYGQYF | TGTGCCAGCAGTTCAAGGACTAGCGGGACCTCGCCCTCCTACGGGCAGTACTTC
TRBJ2-3 | TRBD2 | TRBV7-8 | NA | CASSYLSGRADTQYF | TGTGCCAGCAGCTACCTTAGCGGGAGAGCAGATACGCAGTATTTT